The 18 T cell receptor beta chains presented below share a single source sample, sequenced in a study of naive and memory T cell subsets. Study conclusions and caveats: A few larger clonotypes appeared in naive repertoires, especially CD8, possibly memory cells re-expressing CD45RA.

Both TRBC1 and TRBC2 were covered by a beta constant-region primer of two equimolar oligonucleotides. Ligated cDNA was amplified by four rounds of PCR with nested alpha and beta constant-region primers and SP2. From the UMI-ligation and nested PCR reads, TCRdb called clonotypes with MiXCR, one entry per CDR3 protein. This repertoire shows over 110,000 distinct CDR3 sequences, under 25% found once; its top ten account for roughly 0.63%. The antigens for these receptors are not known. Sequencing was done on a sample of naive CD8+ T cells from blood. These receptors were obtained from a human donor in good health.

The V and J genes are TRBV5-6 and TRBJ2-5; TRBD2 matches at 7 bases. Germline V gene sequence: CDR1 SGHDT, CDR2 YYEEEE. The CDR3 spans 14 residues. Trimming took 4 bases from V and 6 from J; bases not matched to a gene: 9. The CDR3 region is CASSGERDPQTQYF. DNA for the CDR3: TGTGCCAGCAGCGGGGAGCGGGACCCACAGACCCAGTACTTC. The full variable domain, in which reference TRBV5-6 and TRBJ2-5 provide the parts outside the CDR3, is DAGVTQSPTHLIKTRGQQVTLRCSPKSGHDTVSWYQQALGQGPQFIFQYYEEEERQRGNFPDRFSGHQFPNYSSELNVNALLLGDSALYLCASSGERDPQTQYFGPGTRLLVL.

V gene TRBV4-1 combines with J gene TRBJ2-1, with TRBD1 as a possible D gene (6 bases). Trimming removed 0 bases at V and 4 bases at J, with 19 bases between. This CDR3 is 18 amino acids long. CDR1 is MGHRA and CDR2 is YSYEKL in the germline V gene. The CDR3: CASSQDEGTTFLYNEQFF. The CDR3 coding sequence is TGCGCCAGCAGCCAAGATGAGGGGACAACGTTTCTATACAATGAGCAGTTCTTC.

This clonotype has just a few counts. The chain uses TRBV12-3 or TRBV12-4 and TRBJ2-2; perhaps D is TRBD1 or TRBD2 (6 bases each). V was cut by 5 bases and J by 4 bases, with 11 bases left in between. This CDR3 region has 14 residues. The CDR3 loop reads CASSTGGTTGELFF. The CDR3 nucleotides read TGTGCCAGCAGTACCGGGGGCACCACCGGGGAGCTGTTTTTT.

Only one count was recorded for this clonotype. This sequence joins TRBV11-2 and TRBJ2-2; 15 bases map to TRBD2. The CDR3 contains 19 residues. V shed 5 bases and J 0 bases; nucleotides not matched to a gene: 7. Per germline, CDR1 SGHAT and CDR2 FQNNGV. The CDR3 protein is CASSPWTSGRGANTGELFF. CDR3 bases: TGTGCCAGCAGCCCGTGGACTAGCGGGAGGGGAGCGAACACCGGGGAGCTGTTTTTT.

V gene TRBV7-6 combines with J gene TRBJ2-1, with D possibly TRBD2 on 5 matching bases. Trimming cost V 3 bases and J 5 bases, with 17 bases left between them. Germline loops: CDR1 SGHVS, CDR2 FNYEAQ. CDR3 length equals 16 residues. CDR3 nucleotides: TGTGCCAGCAGCTTCCCGCCGAGCGGAGACCACAATGAGCAGTTCTTC. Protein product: CASSFPPSGDHNEQFF.

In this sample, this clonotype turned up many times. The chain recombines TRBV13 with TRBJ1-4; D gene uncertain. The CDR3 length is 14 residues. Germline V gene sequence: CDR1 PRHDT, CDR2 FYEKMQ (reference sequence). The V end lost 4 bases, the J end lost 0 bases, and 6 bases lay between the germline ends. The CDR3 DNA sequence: TGTGCCAGCAGCTCCTCCGCAACTAATGAAAAACTGTTTTTT. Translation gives CASSSSATNEKLFF.

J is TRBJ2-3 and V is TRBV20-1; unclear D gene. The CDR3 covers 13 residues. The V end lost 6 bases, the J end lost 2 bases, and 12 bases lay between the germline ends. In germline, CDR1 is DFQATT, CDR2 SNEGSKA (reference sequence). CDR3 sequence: CSAVPTITDTQYF. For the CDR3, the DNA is TGCAGTGCGGTCCCAACCATCACAGATACGCAGTATTTT.

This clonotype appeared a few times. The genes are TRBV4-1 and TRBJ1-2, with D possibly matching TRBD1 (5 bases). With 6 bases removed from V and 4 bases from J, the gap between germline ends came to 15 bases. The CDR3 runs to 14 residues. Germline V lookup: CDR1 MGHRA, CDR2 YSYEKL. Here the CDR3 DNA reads TGCGCCAGCAGAGACAGCCAGAGAAGCTATGGCTACACCTTC. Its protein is CASRDSQRSYGYTF.

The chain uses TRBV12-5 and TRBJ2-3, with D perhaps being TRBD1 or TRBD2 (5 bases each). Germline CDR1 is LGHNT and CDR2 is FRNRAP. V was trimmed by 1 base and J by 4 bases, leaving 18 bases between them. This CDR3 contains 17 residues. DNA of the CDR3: TGTGCTAGTGGTTTGGATCCTCTAGTAGTGGGACCAGATACGCAGTATTTT. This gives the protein CASGLDPLVVGPDTQYF.

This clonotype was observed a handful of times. CDR3 in amino acids: CASGPKQGGGEQFF. In DNA form, the CDR3 reads TGTGCTAGTGGACCTAAACAGGGAGGGGGTGAGCAGTTCTTC. This chain links TRBV12-5 with TRBJ2-1; the D gene is possibly TRBD2 (7 bases). The CDR3 runs to 14 residues. Germline loops: CDR1 LGHNT, CDR2 FRNRAP. V was cut by 6 bases and J by 9 bases, with 18 bases left in between.

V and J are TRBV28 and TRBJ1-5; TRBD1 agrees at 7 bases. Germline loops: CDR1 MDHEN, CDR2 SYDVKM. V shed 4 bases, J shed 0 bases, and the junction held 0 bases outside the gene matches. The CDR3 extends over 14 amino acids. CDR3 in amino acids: CASSWTGSNQPQHF. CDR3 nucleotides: TGTGCCAGCAGTTGGACAGGTAGCAATCAGCCCCAGCATTTT.

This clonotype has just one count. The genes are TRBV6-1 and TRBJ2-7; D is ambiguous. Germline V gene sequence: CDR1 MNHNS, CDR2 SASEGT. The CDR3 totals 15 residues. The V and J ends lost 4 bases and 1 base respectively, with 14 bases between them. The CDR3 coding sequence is TGTGCCAGCAGTGCCGGTACATGGGGATCCTACGAGCAGTACTTC. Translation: CASSAGTWGSYEQYF.

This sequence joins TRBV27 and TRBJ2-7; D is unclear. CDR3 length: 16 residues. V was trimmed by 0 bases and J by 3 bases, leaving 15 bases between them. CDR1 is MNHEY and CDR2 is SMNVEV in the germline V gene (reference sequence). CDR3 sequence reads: CASSLSDPGAFYEQYF. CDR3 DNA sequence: TGTGCCAGCAGTTTATCGGACCCCGGCGCCTTCTACGAGCAGTACTTC.

DNA of the CDR3: TGCAGTGCAAGCGGACAGAACGCGAACACCGGGGAGCTGTTTTTT. Its translation: CSASGQNANTGELFF. The genes are TRBV20-1 and TRBJ2-2; tentative D call: TRBD1 (6 bases). Trimming cost V 6 bases and J 0 bases, with 14 bases left between them. Germline loops: CDR1 DFQATT, CDR2 SNEGSKA (reference sequence). The CDR3 loop spans 15 amino acids.

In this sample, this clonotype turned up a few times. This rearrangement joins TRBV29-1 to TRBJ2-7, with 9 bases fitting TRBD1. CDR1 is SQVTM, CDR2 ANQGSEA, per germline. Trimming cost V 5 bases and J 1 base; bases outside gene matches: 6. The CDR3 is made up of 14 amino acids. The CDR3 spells CSVCDRGLSYEQYF. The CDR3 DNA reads TGCAGCGTTTGCGACAGGGGGTTATCCTACGAGCAGTACTTC.

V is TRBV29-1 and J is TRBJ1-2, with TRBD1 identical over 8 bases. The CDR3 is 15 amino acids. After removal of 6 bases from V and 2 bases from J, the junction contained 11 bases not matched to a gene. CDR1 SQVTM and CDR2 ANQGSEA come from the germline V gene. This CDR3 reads CSVDRDRPGNYGYTF. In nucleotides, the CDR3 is TGCAGCGTCGATAGGGACAGGCCAGGGAACTATGGCTACACCTTC.

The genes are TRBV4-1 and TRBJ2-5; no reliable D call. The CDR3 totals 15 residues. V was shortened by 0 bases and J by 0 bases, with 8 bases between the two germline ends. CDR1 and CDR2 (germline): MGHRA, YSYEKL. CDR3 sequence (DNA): TGCGCCAGCAGCCAAGATTCATTGTACCAAGAGACCCAGTACTTC. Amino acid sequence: CASSQDSLYQETQYF.

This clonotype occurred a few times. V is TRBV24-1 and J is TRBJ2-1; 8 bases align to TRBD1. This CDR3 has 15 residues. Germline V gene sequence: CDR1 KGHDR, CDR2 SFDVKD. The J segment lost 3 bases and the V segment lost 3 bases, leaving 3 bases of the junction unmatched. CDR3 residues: CATSDPDRGYNEQFF. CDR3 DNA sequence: TGTGCCACCAGTGATCCCGACAGGGGCTACAATGAGCAGTTCTTC.